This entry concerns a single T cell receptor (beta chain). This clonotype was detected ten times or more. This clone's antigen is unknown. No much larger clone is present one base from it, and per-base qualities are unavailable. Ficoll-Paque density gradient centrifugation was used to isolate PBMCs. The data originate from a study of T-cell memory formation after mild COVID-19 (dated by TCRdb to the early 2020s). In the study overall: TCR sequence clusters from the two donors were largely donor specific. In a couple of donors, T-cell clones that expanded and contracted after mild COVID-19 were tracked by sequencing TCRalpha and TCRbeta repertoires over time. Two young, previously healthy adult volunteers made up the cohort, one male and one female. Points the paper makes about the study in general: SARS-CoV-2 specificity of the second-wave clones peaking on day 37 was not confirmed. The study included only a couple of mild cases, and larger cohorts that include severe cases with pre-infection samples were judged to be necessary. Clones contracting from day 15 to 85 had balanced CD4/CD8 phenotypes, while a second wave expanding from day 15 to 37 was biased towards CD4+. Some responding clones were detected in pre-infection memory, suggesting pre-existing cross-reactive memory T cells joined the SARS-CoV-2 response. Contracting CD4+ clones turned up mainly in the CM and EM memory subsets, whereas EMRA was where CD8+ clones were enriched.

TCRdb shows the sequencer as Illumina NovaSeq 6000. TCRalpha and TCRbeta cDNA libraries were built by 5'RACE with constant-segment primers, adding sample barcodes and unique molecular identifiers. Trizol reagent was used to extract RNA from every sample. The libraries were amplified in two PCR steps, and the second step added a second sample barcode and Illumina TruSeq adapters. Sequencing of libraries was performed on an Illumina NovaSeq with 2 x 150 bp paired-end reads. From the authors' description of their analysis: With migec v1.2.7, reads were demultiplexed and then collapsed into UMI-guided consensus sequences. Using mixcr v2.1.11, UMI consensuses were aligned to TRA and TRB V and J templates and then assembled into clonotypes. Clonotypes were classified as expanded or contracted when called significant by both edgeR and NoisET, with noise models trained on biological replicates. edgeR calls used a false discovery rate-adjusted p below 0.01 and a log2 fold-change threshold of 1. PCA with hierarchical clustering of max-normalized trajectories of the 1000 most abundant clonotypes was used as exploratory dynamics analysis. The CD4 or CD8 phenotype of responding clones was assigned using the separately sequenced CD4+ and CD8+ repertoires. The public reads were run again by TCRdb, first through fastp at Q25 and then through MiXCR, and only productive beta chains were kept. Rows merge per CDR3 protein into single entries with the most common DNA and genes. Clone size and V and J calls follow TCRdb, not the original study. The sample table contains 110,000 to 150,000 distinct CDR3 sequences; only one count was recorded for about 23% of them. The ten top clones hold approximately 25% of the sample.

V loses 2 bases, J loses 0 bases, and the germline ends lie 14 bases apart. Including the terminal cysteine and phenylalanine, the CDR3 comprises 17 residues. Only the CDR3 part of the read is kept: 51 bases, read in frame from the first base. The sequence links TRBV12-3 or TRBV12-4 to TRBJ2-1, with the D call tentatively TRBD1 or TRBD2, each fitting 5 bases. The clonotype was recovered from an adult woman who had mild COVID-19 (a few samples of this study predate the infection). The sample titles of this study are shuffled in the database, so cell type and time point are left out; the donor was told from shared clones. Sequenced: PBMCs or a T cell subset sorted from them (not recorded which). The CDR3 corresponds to CASSLPGAPRSYNEQFF. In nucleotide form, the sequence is TGTGCCAGCAGTTTACCCGGGGCGCCCCGCTCCTACAATGAGCAGTTCTTC.